The 28 T cell receptor beta chains reported below all come from one sample, sequenced in a study of T cell changes during pregnancy in multiple sclerosis. Measured with immunoSEQ multiplex PCR; TCRdb has only the in-frame clones, and not every one. The sample gives about 56,000 clones, 80% to 95% of which show up once; under 0.65% is in the top ten. The source was CD4+ T cells from peripheral blood mononuclear cells, collected in the third trimester of pregnancy. These receptors came from a female donor with multiple sclerosis, enrolled in a pregnancy study.

The rearrangement joins TRBV7-8 to TRBJ1-2, with 8 bases identical to TRBD1. The CDR3 extends over 15 amino acids. The germline CDR1 and CDR2 sequences are SGHVS and FQNEAQ. The trim removed 5 bases at V and 6 bases at J, leaving 11 bases unmatched. The CDR3 nucleotides read TGTGCCAGCAGCACCAGGACAGGGACCAAGGATGGCTACACCTTC. Its protein product is CASSTRTGTKDGYTF.

V is TRBV2 and J is TRBJ1-4; D unclear. The CDR3 covers 15 residues. In germline, CDR1 is SNHLY, CDR2 FYNNEI. V was cut by 3 bases and J by 8 bases, with 16 bases left in between. The CDR3 DNA reads as TGTGCCAGCAGTGATTCTCGGGGTCTCGGGGAAAAACTGTTTTTT. This encodes CASSDSRGLGEKLFF.

The chain is built from TRBV12-2 and TRBJ2-7; the table's D gene call, TRBD1, was not cross checked with the DNA. TRBV12-2 is a known pseudogene. The CDR3 has 15 amino acids. CDR3 sequence (DNA): TGTGCAAGTCGCTTAGGTCGAGACAACTCCTACGAGCAGTACTTC. It is translated as CASRLGRDNSYEQYF.

This sequence joins TRBV4-2 and TRBJ2-5, with D maybe TRBD2 (7 bases). The V gene lost 3 bases and the J gene lost 3 bases, with 20 bases spanning the gap. Germline V gives CDR1 LGHNA, CDR2 YNFKEQ. The CDR3 spans 17 residues. The CDR3 DNA reads as TGTGCCAGCAGCCATGGGCGCGGGGAGGGGGGTAAAGAGACCCAGTACTTC. Amino acids: CASSHGRGEGGKETQYF.

This chain connects TRBV7-9 to TRBJ1-2; D remains unclear. CDR3 length: 16 amino acids. V lost 5 bases to trimming and J lost 4 bases, with 20 bases between them. Per the germline V gene, CDR1 is SEHNR and CDR2 is FQNEAQ (reference sequence). CDR3 sequence: CASSARRSAVGYGYTF. The CDR3 region has the DNA TGTGCCAGCAGCGCAAGACGGTCCGCGGTGGGCTATGGCTACACCTTC.

The rearrangement uses TRBV27 and TRBJ2-2; D gene uncertain. Germline values: CDR1 MNHEY, CDR2 SMNVEV (reference sequence). V gave up 4 bases and J gave up 5 bases, with 17 bases separating them. The CDR3 is 16 amino acids. This chain's CDR3 is CASSSTMFARTGELFF. The CDR3 DNA sequence: TGTGCCAGCAGTTCTACCATGTTTGCACGAACCGGGGAGCTGTTTTTT.

This rearrangement joins TRBV21-1 to TRBJ1-5. TRBV21-1 is a pseudogene locus. The CDR3 loop spans 21 amino acids. The CDR3 is CASSSRKSQRRGADSNQPQHF. CDR3 bases: TGTGCCAGCAGCTCCCGAAAAAGTCAGAGGCGGGGGGCAGATAGCAATCAGCCCCAGCATTTT.

This chain links TRBV4-2 with TRBJ1-4, with D tentatively TRBD1 (6 bases). The V end was cut by 4 bases, the J end by 12 bases, with 18 bases between. The length of the CDR3 is 14 residues. Germline V gene sequence: CDR1 LGHNA, CDR2 YNFKEQ. DNA of the CDR3: TGTGCCAGCAGCCCTCAGGGGCCTGTTTGGGAACTGTTTTTT. Amino acid sequence: CASSPQGPVWELFF.

The chain uses TRBV5-1 and TRBJ2-7, with 8 nucleotides matching TRBD1. This CDR3 comprises 15 residues. J was trimmed by 5 bases and V by 2 bases; bases with no gene match: 9. Germline V gene lookup returns CDR1 SGHRS and CDR2 YFSETQ. Here the CDR3 DNA reads TGCGCCAGCAGCTTAATCGGGACAGGACGGAACGAGCAGTACTTC. It encodes CASSLIGTGRNEQYF.

The V and J genes are TRBV7-3 and TRBJ2-2; D ambiguous. The CDR3 runs to 17 residues. Trimming removed 1 base at V and 0 bases at J, with 12 bases between. Per germline, CDR1 SGHTA and CDR2 FQGTGA. The DNA of the CDR3 is TGTGCCAGCAGCTTAAACCGCGCGTCTACGAACACCGGGGAGCTGTTTTTT. It codes for CASSLNRASTNTGELFF.

The J gene is TRBJ1-2, the V gene TRBV6-5; 7 bases are shared with TRBD1. The CDR3 has 14 residues. Germline CDR1 is MNHEY and CDR2 is SVGAGI. V gave up 6 bases and J gave up 7 bases; unmatched junction bases: 11. Written as DNA, the CDR3 is TGTGCCAGCAGCCGCCCTGACAGGGTGTCTGGCTACACCTTC. This translates into CASSRPDRVSGYTF.

The rearrangement joins TRBV5-4 to TRBJ2-3; 13 bases line up with TRBD2. The V gene's germline CDR1 is SGHNT and CDR2 YYREEE (reference sequence). V dropped 2 bases and J dropped 5; count of bases not matched to a gene: 11. CDR3 length: 18 residues. The CDR3 sequence: CASSLRTSGGPGGDTQYF. CDR3 sequence (DNA): TGTGCCAGCAGCTTACGGACTAGCGGGGGCCCGGGTGGAGATACGCAGTATTTT.

The genes are TRBV10-3 and TRBJ1-1, with a possible D match to TRBD1 (5 bases). Germline V gene sequence: CDR1 ENHRY, CDR2 SYGVKD. CDR3 size: 11 residues. Trimming took off 10 bases at V and 3 bases at J, with 9 bases between the two ends. CDR3 sequence reads: CATGGDTEAFF. CDR3 bases: TGTGCCACCGGGGGGGACACTGAAGCTTTCTTT.

This clone was recorded at least ten times. This chain links TRBV19 with TRBJ1-5; TRBD1 agrees at 7 bases. The CDR3 loop spans 17 amino acids. Germline-derived CDR1 and CDR2 are LNHDA and SQIVND (reference sequence). Unmatched junction bases numbered 15, after V lost 6 bases and J lost 4 bases. CDR3 protein: CASRNQQTGYGNQPQHF. CDR3 coding DNA: TGTGCCAGTAGAAATCAGCAGACAGGGTATGGGAATCAGCCCCAGCATTTT.

V and J are TRBV7-8 and TRBJ1-5, with D possibly matching TRBD1 (5 bases). The CDR3 sequence is 19 residues long. Between the trimmed V and J ends, which lost 7 bases and 0 bases, there was a span of 25 bases. Germline V gene data show CDR1 as SGHVS and CDR2 as FQNEAQ. The CDR3 nucleotides read TGTGCCAGCACCATAAGCCCGGCAGGGCAGGCCATTAGCAATCAGCCCCAGCATTTT. It is translated as CASTISPAGQAISNQPQHF.

This chain uses TRBV2 with TRBJ1-5, with D perhaps matching TRBD1 (6 bases). Trimming left V 8 bases short and J 1 base short, with 15 bases between. This CDR3 comprises 15 residues. Per the germline V gene, CDR1 is SNHLY and CDR2 is FYNNEI. The CDR3 region has the DNA TGTGCCAGCCAGGGGCAGGCGAGGAGCAATCAGCCCCAGCATTTT. It specifies CASQGQARSNQPQHF.

V gene TRBV2 combines with J gene TRBJ1-1; tentative D call: TRBD1 (6 bases). The CDR3 has 16 amino acids. Trimming pared 7 bases from V and 6 bases from J, leaving 24 bases between. The germline gives CDR1 SNHLY, CDR2 FYNNEI. This chain's CDR3 is CASKRQETYPEAEAFF. The DNA of the CDR3 is TGTGCCAGCAAGAGACAGGAAACTTACCCCGAGGCTGAAGCTTTCTTT.

This chain links TRBV19 with TRBJ1-5; D is possibly TRBD1 (5 bases). The CDR3 is 14 residues long. The ends were cut back, 3 bases at V and 4 bases at J, with 10 bases in the middle. Germline V CDR1 and CDR2: LNHDA, SQIVND (reference sequence). The CDR3 DNA reads TGTGCCAGTAGTATGCGGGACTTTAATCAGCCCCAGCATTTT. As protein: CASSMRDFNQPQHF.

J is TRBJ2-7 and V is TRBV5-1; 8 bases map to TRBD1. The CDR3 consists of 16 residues. The germline CDR1 and CDR2 sequences are SGHRS and YFSETQ. V lost 4 bases, J lost 3 bases, and 12 bases stayed unmatched. CDR3 amino acids: CASSIGTGQNHYEQYF. DNA of the CDR3: TGCGCCAGCAGCATTGGGACAGGACAGAACCACTACGAGCAGTACTTC. The full variable domain, its missing parts supplied by reference TRBV5-1 and TRBJ2-7, is KAGVTQTPRYLIKTRGQQVTLSCSPISGHRSVSWYQQTPGQGLQFLFEYFSETQRNKGNFPGRFSGRQFSNSRSEMNVSTLELGDSALYLCASSIGTGQNHYEQYFGPGTRLTVT.

The chain couples TRBV5-6 to TRBJ1-2; D gene unclear. V was clipped by 5 bases and J by 8 bases, with 10 bases between them. Germline loops: CDR1 SGHDT, CDR2 YYEEEE. CDR3 size: 11 residues. The CDR3 sequence is CASSYQEGYTF. CDR3 DNA: TGTGCCAGCAGTTATCAGGAAGGCTACACCTTC. The full variable domain, rest sourced from reference TRBV5-6 and TRBJ1-2, is DAGVTQSPTHLIKTRGQQVTLRCSPKSGHDTVSWYQQALGQGPQFIFQYYEEEERQRGNFPDRFSGHQFPNYSSELNVNALLLGDSALYLCASSYQEGYTFGSGTRLTVV.

The J gene is TRBJ2-7, the V gene TRBV5-1, with D unclear. The CDR3 is 14 amino acids. CDR1 is SGHRS, CDR2 YFSETQ, per germline. Deletions cut 4 bases from V and 0 bases from J, with 11 bases between. CDR3 nucleotides: TGCGCCAGCAGCCTGGACGGAGACTCCTACGAGCAGTACTTC. This sequence encodes CASSLDGDSYEQYF. Combining the CDR3 with reference TRBV5-1 and TRBJ2-7 gives the whole variable domain KAGVTQTPRYLIKTRGQQVTLSCSPISGHRSVSWYQQTPGQGLQFLFEYFSETQRNKGNFPGRFSGRQFSNSRSEMNVSTLELGDSALYLCASSLDGDSYEQYFGPGTRLTVT.

The chain joins TRBV5-4 to TRBJ2-6; 10 bases map to TRBD1. The CDR3 totals 18 residues. CDR1 is SGHNT and CDR2 is YYREEE in the germline V gene (reference sequence). V was clipped by 2 bases and J by 0 bases; unmatched bases: 5. CDR3 amino acids: CASSFRGQGPSGANVLTF. The CDR3, as DNA: TGTGCCAGCAGCTTTCGGGGACAGGGGCCCTCTGGGGCCAACGTCCTGACTTTC.

The V and J genes are TRBV15 and TRBJ1-4; D ambiguous. CDR3 length: 15 amino acids. CDR1 and CDR2 from the germline V gene are LNHNV and YYDKDF (reference sequence). V lost 0 bases and J 6 bases, leaving 11 bases between the germline ends. CDR3 in DNA: TGTGCCACCAGCAGAGATGGACTTAGGGATGAAAAACTGTTTTTT. It is translated as CATSRDGLRDEKLFF.

The CDR3 is CASSPAQGLRGNTIYF. The CDR3 coding sequence is TGTGCCAGCTCACCGGCACAGGGGCTCCGTGGAAACACCATATATTTT. This chain connects TRBV18 to TRBJ1-3; 7 bases fit TRBD1. Losses at the gene ends were 3 bases for V and 3 bases for J; bases not matched to a gene: 8. Per germline, CDR1 KGHSH and CDR2 LQKENI. The CDR3 runs 16 residues.

The table lists this clone with a count of one. The J gene is TRBJ1-5, the V gene TRBV7-9; perhaps TRBD1 as D (5 bases). CDR3 length: 14 residues. The V gene lost 8 bases and the J gene lost 4 bases, with 15 bases spanning the gap. Germline lookup yields CDR1 SEHNR and CDR2 FQNEAQ (reference sequence). In DNA, the CDR3 is TGTGCCAGCGGACATTCGTTGGCAAATCAGCCCCAGCATTTT. As protein: CASGHSLANQPQHF.

V gene TRBV27 combines with J gene TRBJ1-4, with TRBD1 identical over 7 bases. The ends lost 4 bases at V and 2 bases at J; junction bases unmatched: 10. Germline V gene sequence: CDR1 MNHEY, CDR2 SMNVEV (reference sequence). The CDR3 has 17 residues. The CDR3 DNA sequence: TGTGCCAGCAGTTCGACAGGGCACCCGGGTACTAATGAAAAACTGTTTTTT. Translation: CASSSTGHPGTNEKLFF.

The table lists this clone with a few counts. The chain carries TRBV4-1 and TRBJ1-5, with 7 bases that match TRBD1. Germline V gene sequence: CDR1 MGHRA, CDR2 YSYEKL. The CDR3 totals 16 residues. The junction had 5 bases not matched to a gene; V was cut back by 2 bases and J by 1 base. The CDR3 sequence is CASSQLPGGSNQPQHF. The CDR3 DNA sequence: TGCGCCAGCAGCCAACTCCCAGGGGGAAGCAATCAGCCCCAGCATTTT.

The genes are TRBV14 and TRBJ2-2, with 11 bases fitting TRBD1. This CDR3 is built from 18 residues. CDR1 and CDR2 (germline): SGHDN, FVKESK. V lost 1 base to trimming and J lost 5 bases; unmatched junction nucleotides: 9. The CDR3 nucleotides read TGTGCCAGCAGCCAAGTTAGGCTCGGACAGGGGGCAACCGGGGAGCTGTTTTTT. It is translated as CASSQVRLGQGATGELFF. The variable domain in full, with the rest retrieved from reference TRBV14 and TRBJ2-2, is EAGVTQFPSHSVIEKGQTVTLRCDPISGHDNLYWYRRVMGKEIKFLLHFVKESKQDESGMPNNRFLAERTGGTYSTLKVQPAELEDSGVYFCASSQVRLGQGATGELFFGEGSRLTVL.